The 21 T cell receptor beta chains presented below share a single source sample, sequenced in a study of vaccination effects on CD4 cells after COVID-19 (dated by TCRdb to 2021 to 2024). After around ten days of culture, CD4+ T cells were isolated with the EasySep CD4+ T cell isolation kit. Participants received two doses of either the BNT162b2 or the mRNA-1273 mRNA SARS-CoV-2 vaccine. Library preparation employed the immunoSEQ multiplex PCR assay. Held by TCRdb, this immuneACCESS table contains in-frame sequences only and omits some clones. Under half of the omission traces to an unresolved V gene where checked; the cause of the rest is unknown. The sample includes some 70,000 clones, with roughly four fifths observed a single time. The ten largest account for more than 2% of the sample. Their antigen targets remain unknown. The sequenced sample was CD4+ T cells from PBMCs cultured without peptide, obtained after COVID-19 vaccination. These receptors were obtained from a human donor who received a COVID-19 vaccine.

V and J are TRBV28 and TRBJ2-3, with D maybe TRBD2 (5 bases). CDR3 size: 16 residues. Germline V gives CDR1 MDHEN, CDR2 SYDVKM. V lost 5 bases and J lost 2, with 17 bases in between. The DNA of the CDR3 is TGTGCCAGCAGTCCCCTAGCACGGCGGACCACAGATACGCAGTATTTT. Protein product: CASSPLARRTTDTQYF.

This clone was observed once. This chain links TRBV10-3 with TRBJ1-1, with D uncertain. The germline gives CDR1 ENHRY, CDR2 SYGVKD. The CDR3 extends over 13 amino acids. The V end lost 1 base, the J end lost 3 bases, and 6 bases lay between the germline ends. CDR3 DNA: TGTGCCATCAGTGAGTTCGTAGACACTGAAGCTTTCTTT. The encoded protein is CAISEFVDTEAFF.

V usage is TRBV2 and J usage is TRBJ2-5; D possibly corresponds to TRBD1 (6 bases). The germline V gene encodes CDR1 SNHLY and CDR2 FYNNEI. V lost 7 bases, J lost 5 bases, and 17 bases lay in between. CDR3 length: 14 amino acids. The CDR3 is CASIAGVGRETQYF. Here the CDR3 DNA reads TGTGCCAGCATAGCAGGGGTGGGCAGGGAGACCCAGTACTTC.

This clone occurred a few times. The CDR3 bases are TGTGCCAGCAGCTGGGACTCTGGAAACACCATATATTTT. It specifies CASSWDSGNTIYF. The chain employs TRBV3-1 (or the pseudogene TRBV3-2) and TRBJ1-3; D is uncertain. Germline V gene sequence: CDR1 LGHDT, CDR2 YNNKEL (reference sequence). The germline V and J ends were trimmed by 5 bases and 0 bases, with 5 bases remaining between them. This CDR3 is built from 13 residues.

The rearrangement joins TRBV5-1 to TRBJ1-1; D gene unclear. CDR3 length: 13 residues. Germline V lookup: CDR1 SGHRS, CDR2 YFSETQ. Trimming stripped 5 bases from V and 8 bases from J, with 16 bases between. Here the CDR3 reads CASRPTDLAEAFF. The CDR3 DNA is TGCGCCAGCAGGCCCACGGATCTCGCGGAAGCTTTCTTT.

This chain connects TRBV5-1 to TRBJ1-1; tentative D call: TRBD1 (6 bases). V lost 4 bases and J lost 2, with 9 bases in between. This CDR3 is 13 amino acids long. The germline gives CDR1 SGHRS, CDR2 YFSETQ. For the CDR3, the DNA is TGCGCCAGCAGCCAGGACAGTAACACTGAAGCTTTCTTT. It translates to CASSQDSNTEAFF.

This clone was detected a few times. A junction boundary mismatches the germline segment, possibly from a read error. This chain joins TRBV7-2 and TRBJ2-5; D possibly corresponds to TRBD2 (5 bases). This CDR3 comprises 13 residues. Germline V gene lookup returns CDR1 SGHTA and CDR2 FQGNSA. The CDR3 nucleotides read TGTGCCAGCAGCGTAGCGAGTCAAGAGACCCAGTACTTC. This gives the protein CASSVASQETQYF.

V is TRBV19 and J is TRBJ2-3, with D unclear. CDR1 is LNHDA and CDR2 is SQIVND in the germline V gene (reference sequence). V shed 3 bases and J shed 5 bases, with 12 bases lying between them. There are 14 residues in the CDR3. The CDR3 nucleotides read TGTGCCAGTAGTATTACGAGGTCAAGAGATACGCAGTATTTT. Translated, it gives CASSITRSRDTQYF.

The rearrangement uses TRBV28 and TRBJ1-6; D is undetermined. There are 15 residues in the CDR3. Per germline, CDR1 MDHEN and CDR2 SYDVKM. Trimming left V 2 bases short and J 4 bases short, with 9 bases between. CDR3 sequence reads: CASSLATFYNSPLHF. In DNA, the CDR3 is TGTGCCAGCAGTTTAGCGACTTTTTATAATTCACCCCTCCACTTT.

V usage is TRBV7-2 and J usage is TRBJ1-5; 9 positions match TRBD1. The CDR3 extends over 16 amino acids. Trimming took 4 bases from V and 7 from J; bases not matched to a gene: 11. Germline V gene data show CDR1 as SGHTA and CDR2 as FQGNSA. CDR3 bases: TGTGCCAGCAGCTACAGAGGGACAGGGTTCATGCAGCCCCAGCATTTT. Protein: CASSYRGTGFMQPQHF.

The rearrangement joins TRBV27 to TRBJ1-2; TRBD1 aligns across 7 bases. In germline, CDR1 is MNHEY, CDR2 SMNVEV (reference sequence). V lost 5 bases, J lost 5 bases, and 2 bases stayed unmatched. The CDR3 runs to 12 residues. CDR3 coding DNA: TGTGCCAGCAGTAAACAGGGGTATGGCTACACCTTC. It yields the protein CASSKQGYGYTF.

This clone was picked up a small number of times. This chain connects TRBV12-3 or TRBV12-4 to TRBJ1-2, with 9 bases identical to TRBD1. The CDR3 loop spans 13 amino acids. The V segment lost 5 bases and the J segment 3 bases; nucleotides outside the gene matches: 1. The CDR3 loop reads CASSRQGDYGYTF. The CDR3 nucleotides are TGTGCCAGCAGTAGACAGGGGGACTATGGCTACACCTTC.

This clone has just a few counts. This rearrangement joins TRBV6-1 to TRBJ2-4, with 7 bases lining up with TRBD1. The CDR3 runs 16 residues. Germline V lookup: CDR1 MNHNS, CDR2 SASEGT. V dropped 2 bases and J dropped 0; count of bases not matched to a gene: 4. CDR3 in amino acids: CASSEQGVLAKNIQYF. CDR3 bases: TGTGCCAGCAGTGAACAGGGGGTCTTAGCCAAAAACATTCAGTACTTC.

The chain carries TRBV19 and TRBJ1-4; TRBD1 might be the D (5 bases). Looked up from germline, CDR1 is LNHDA and CDR2 is SQIVND (reference sequence). The CDR3 runs 15 residues. V lost 5 bases and J 8 bases, leaving 18 bases between the germline ends. The CDR3 spells CASSYRQGRDEKLFF. The DNA of the CDR3 is TGTGCCAGTAGTTACCGCCAGGGAAGAGACGAAAAACTGTTTTTT.

The V gene is TRBV18, the J gene TRBJ2-3; no reliable D call. This CDR3 has 12 residues. Germline V gene data show CDR1 as KGHSH and CDR2 as LQKENI. Trimming removed 3 bases from V and 2 bases from J, with 3 bases in between. In nucleotides, the CDR3 is TGTGCCAGCTCACCCGACACAGATACGCAGTATTTT. It specifies CASSPDTDTQYF. The full variable domain, its missing parts supplied by reference TRBV18 and TRBJ2-3, is NAGVMQNPRHLVRRRGQEARLRCSPMKGHSHVYWYRQLPEEGLKFMVYLQKENIIDESGMPKERFSAEFPKEGPSILRIQQVVRGDSAAYFCASSPDTDTQYFGPGTRLTVL.

The chain employs TRBV3-1 (or the pseudogene TRBV3-2) and TRBJ2-5, with a possible D match to TRBD1 (6 bases). The V gene lost 0 bases and the J gene lost 5 bases, with 13 bases spanning the gap. The length of the CDR3 is 15 residues. Germline V CDR1 and CDR2: LGHDT, YNNKEL (reference sequence). The CDR3 region is CASSQEGASRETQYF. The CDR3 coding sequence is TGTGCCAGCAGCCAAGAGGGGGCCAGTCGGGAGACCCAGTACTTC.

The J gene is TRBJ1-1, the V gene TRBV4-1, with D uncertain. In germline, CDR1 is MGHRA, CDR2 YSYEKL. V lost 4 bases, J lost 2 bases, and 23 bases lay in between. The CDR3 is 18 residues long. CDR3 residues: CASSRSPSEGPYNTEAFF. The DNA for the CDR3 is TGCGCCAGCAGCCGCAGCCCCAGTGAAGGCCCTTACAACACTGAAGCTTTCTTT.

This clone has a handful of counts. The V and J genes are TRBV3-1 (or the pseudogene TRBV3-2) and TRBJ1-2; D possibly corresponds to TRBD1 (6 bases). Germline CDR1 LGHDT, CDR2 YNNKEL (reference sequence). Trimming pared 3 bases from V and 8 bases from J, leaving 16 bases between. The CDR3 is 14 residues long. The CDR3 is CASSQNREDRGYTF. The CDR3 region has the DNA TGTGCCAGCAGCCAGAACAGGGAAGATCGGGGCTACACCTTC.

The V call is TRBV29-1, the J call TRBJ2-5, with 8 bases that match TRBD1. CDR1 SQVTM and CDR2 ANQGSEA come from the germline V gene. The junction had 2 bases not matched to a gene; V was cut back by 6 bases and J by 2 bases. The CDR3 has 12 amino acids. The CDR3, as DNA: TGCAGCGTCGACAGGGGACAAGAGACCCAGTACTTC. Translation gives CSVDRGQETQYF.

V and J are TRBV10-1 and TRBJ2-5, with D possibly TRBD1 on 6 matching bases. V dropped 0 bases and J dropped 2 bases, with 10 bases sitting between them. The CDR3 runs 15 residues. CDR1 WNHNN and CDR2 SYGVQD come from the germline V gene (reference sequence). For the CDR3, the DNA is TGCGCCAGCAGTGAGTCTGGGGGCAGTCAAGAGACCCAGTACTTC. Amino acid sequence: CASSESGGSQETQYF.

J is TRBJ2-5 and V is TRBV4-1; D unresolved. Looked up from germline, CDR1 is MGHRA and CDR2 is YSYEKL. The ends were cut back, 4 bases at V and 5 bases at J, with 14 bases in the middle. This CDR3 spans 14 amino acids. The DNA for the CDR3 is TGCGCCAGCAGCCGACTCGAGGCGGATGAGACCCAGTACTTC. It encodes CASSRLEADETQYF.